This T cell receptor beta chain was sequenced for a study of blood T cell repertoires in COVID-19. In the study overall: Acute-phase and convalescent COVID-19 samples originated in the United States, Italy and Spain.

Only a few counts were recorded for this clone. Germline CDR1 reads MNHEY; CDR2 reads SMNVEV (reference sequence). V was cut by 6 bases and J by 0 bases, with 12 bases left in between. This CDR3 is built from 15 residues. Per the original data handling: Reference gene primer amplification in the assay estimated nucleated cell counts. TCRdb keeps only in-frame clones here, not all; method: immunoSEQ multiplex PCR. V, J and clone size were drawn from that table, and D and trimming were deduced from the DNA. In the table there are approximately 120,000 clones, roughly 88% of which are singletons. This clonotype originated in a man aged 50 to 59 with acute or convalescent COVID-19. J is TRBJ2-1 and V is TRBV27; D is possibly TRBD1 (6 bases). Sequences were obtained from peripheral blood. The CDR3, as DNA: TGTGCCAGCAGCCTCCTGGACAGCTCCTACAATGAGCAGTTCTTC. Translating it yields CASSLLDSSYNEQFF.